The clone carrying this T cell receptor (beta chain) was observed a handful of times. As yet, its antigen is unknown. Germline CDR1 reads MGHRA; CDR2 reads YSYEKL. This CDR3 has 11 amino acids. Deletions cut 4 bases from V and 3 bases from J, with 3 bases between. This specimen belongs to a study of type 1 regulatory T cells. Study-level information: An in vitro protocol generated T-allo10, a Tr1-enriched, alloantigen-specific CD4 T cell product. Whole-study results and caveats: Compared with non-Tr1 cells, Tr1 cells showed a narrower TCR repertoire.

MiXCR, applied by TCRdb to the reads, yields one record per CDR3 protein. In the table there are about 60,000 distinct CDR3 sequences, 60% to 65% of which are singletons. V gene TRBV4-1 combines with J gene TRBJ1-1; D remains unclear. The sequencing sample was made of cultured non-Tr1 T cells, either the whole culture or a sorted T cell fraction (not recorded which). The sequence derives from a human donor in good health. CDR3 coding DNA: TGCGCCAGCAGCCGGGACACTGAAGCTTTCTTT. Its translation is CASSRDTEAFF.